The source of this TCR beta chain is a study of identical twins. Study observations and caveats: Within cord blood, abundant beta clonotypes carried fewer insertions, but memory repertoires showed no such trend. It was out-of-frame TCR alpha sharing in monozygotic twins that models underestimated.

Template switching created a universal primer site, and the cDNA included unique molecular identifiers. A single record per CDR3 protein comes from TCRdb applying MiXCR to the 5' RACE reads. The sample carries nearly 900,000 distinct CDR3 sequences, over 9% recorded once. Germline-derived CDR1 and CDR2 are SEHNR and FQNEAQ (reference sequence). Unmatched junction bases numbered 2, after V lost 4 bases and J lost 2 bases. The CDR3 contains 15 residues. The sample holds many counts of this clonotype. Its target is unknown. These data were also reused for a study on yellow fever vaccine responses in identical twins.

The sample taken for sequencing was PBMCs. This sequence was found in a woman aged 18 to 35 in good health. The gene calls are TRBV7-9 and TRBJ2-1; 10 bases line up with TRBD1. The CDR3 nucleotides are TGTGCCAGCAGCTGGGGGACAGGGGCCTACAATGAGCAGTTCTTC. Its translation: CASSWGTGAYNEQFF.